The 18 T cell receptor beta chains presented below share a single source sample, sequenced in a study of response to subunit inactivated influenza vaccine. TCRdb redid the calling of the RT-PCR reads with MiXCR, one entry per CDR3 protein. The sample has hundreds of thousands of distinct CDR3 sequences; 12% are singletons. The input for sequencing was PBMCs from blood, taken on the day of vaccination. These TCRs come from a man aged 50 or older who received an inactivated influenza vaccine.

The J gene is TRBJ2-7, the V gene TRBV5-1; 8 nucleotides match TRBD1. Germline V gene sequence: CDR1 SGHRS, CDR2 YFSETQ. CDR3 length: 13 residues. Unmatched junction bases numbered 7, after V lost 6 bases and J lost 5 bases. CDR3 amino acids: CASIFPGGHEQYF. CDR3 coding DNA: TGCGCCAGCATCTTCCCAGGGGGCCACGAGCAGTACTTC.

This clonotype came up a few times. This sequence joins TRBV5-1 and TRBJ2-3; TRBD1 is a possible D gene (5 bases). CDR3 length: 14 residues. V was trimmed by 0 bases and J by 4 bases, leaving 9 bases between them. Germline CDR1 is SGHRS and CDR2 is YFSETQ. Written as DNA, the CDR3 is TGCGCCAGCAGCTTGGCCAGGGCTTCAGATACGCAGTATTTT. This codes for CASSLARASDTQYF.

The genes are TRBV10-3 and TRBJ2-7, with D hard to call. V gave up 3 bases and J gave up 7 bases, with 13 bases separating them. The CDR3 is 13 amino acids. CDR1 and CDR2 (germline): ENHRY, SYGVKD. CDR3 coding DNA: TGTGCCATCAGTGACCTTATTGGCAGGGAGCAGTACTTC. It yields the protein CAISDLIGREQYF.

This clonotype was counted only a few times. The chain is built from TRBV7-8 and TRBJ2-7, with D possibly being TRBD2 (5 bases). V gave up 1 base and J gave up 7 bases, with 14 bases separating them. Germline loops: CDR1 SGHVS, CDR2 FQNEAQ. The CDR3 length is 14 residues. The DNA of the CDR3 is TGTGCCAGCAGCTTAGGGACTTACCTTAAGGAGCAGTACTTC. This codes for CASSLGTYLKEQYF.

The genes are TRBV29-1 and TRBJ2-5; D is unclear. The CDR3 length is 12 residues. Trimming removed 1 base at V and 7 bases at J, with 10 bases between. The germline V gene has CDR1 SQVTM and CDR2 ANQGSEA. CDR3 protein: CSVEVFSGTQYF. In DNA, the CDR3 is TGCAGCGTTGAAGTGTTCTCCGGGACCCAGTACTTC.

This clonotype was seen more than once but under ten times. J is TRBJ2-5 and V is TRBV20-1, with 14 bases identical to TRBD2. Germline V CDR1 and CDR2: DFQATT, SNEGSKA (reference sequence). This CDR3 contains 14 residues. V dropped 6 bases and J dropped 3; count of bases not matched to a gene: 3. The CDR3 bases are TGCAGTGCCACGGGACTAGCGGGGGAAGAGACCCAGTACTTC. This translates into CSATGLAGEETQYF.

This clonotype was seen many times. The rearrangement uses TRBV5-1 and TRBJ2-7; 7 bases line up with TRBD1. Losses at the gene ends were 5 bases for V and 4 bases for J; bases not matched to a gene: 6. CDR1 is SGHRS, CDR2 YFSETQ, per germline. There are 13 residues in the CDR3. Here the CDR3 reads CASRGQPNYEQYF. The DNA for the CDR3 is TGCGCCAGCAGGGGACAGCCTAATTACGAGCAGTACTTC.

This sequence joins TRBV12-3 or TRBV12-4 and TRBJ2-2, with D perhaps TRBD1 (6 bases). The CDR3 extends over 16 amino acids. The V end lost 2 bases, the J end lost 1 base, and 11 bases lay between the germline ends. CDR3 nucleotide sequence: TGTGCCAGCAGTTTATGGGGGCCCCAGAACACCGGGGAGCTGTTTTTT. This codes for CASSLWGPQNTGELFF.

This clonotype was counted a few times. The gene calls are TRBV6-2 or TRBV6-3 and TRBJ1-5; TRBD1 aligns across 12 bases. The CDR3 sequence is 16 residues long. V was pared by 6 bases and J by 6 bases, with 9 bases of the junction left unmatched. CDR1 and CDR2 (germline): MNHEY, SVGEGT. The CDR3 coding sequence is TGTGCCAGCAGAGCCGGGACAGGGGGCATAAGTCAGCCCCAGCATTTT. Translation: CASRAGTGGISQPQHF.

This clonotype appeared a few times. J is TRBJ2-7 and V is TRBV6-1, with 9 bases that match TRBD1. The CDR3 covers 15 residues. CDR1 and CDR2 (germline): MNHNS, SASEGT. V shed 7 bases and J 4 bases; nucleotides not matched to a gene: 11. The CDR3 nucleotides read TGTGCCAGCACCGACCCGGGACAGGGCTTTTACGAGCAGTACTTC. It is translated as CASTDPGQGFYEQYF.

This clonotype appeared many times. The rearrangement links TRBV5-1 to TRBJ2-3; D gene unclear. The germline CDR1 and CDR2 sequences are SGHRS and YFSETQ. V gave up 3 bases and J gave up 0 bases, with 5 bases separating them. This CDR3 comprises 13 residues. The CDR3 protein is CASSSTSTDTQYF. For the CDR3, the DNA is TGCGCCAGCAGCTCTACTAGCACAGATACGCAGTATTTT.

The chain carries TRBV11-1 and TRBJ1-5, with a tentative D call TRBD1 (6 bases). V was trimmed by 5 bases and J by 10 bases, leaving 30 bases between them. This CDR3 comprises 18 residues. CDR1 and CDR2 from the germline V gene are SGHAT and FQDESV (reference sequence). The CDR3 nucleotides read TGTGCCAGCAGCCCGGGGGACGAAAGGGGGACCCGTCTGCAACCCCAGCATTTT. This sequence encodes CASSPGDERGTRLQPQHF.

This chain uses TRBV3-1 with TRBJ2-1; the D gene is possibly TRBD2 (6 bases). This CDR3 is built from 12 residues. Per the germline V gene, CDR1 is LGHDT and CDR2 is YNNKEL (reference sequence). V shed 1 base and J shed 15 bases, with 13 bases lying between them. CDR3 in amino acids: CASSQGRGPPFF. The CDR3, as DNA: TGTGCCAGCAGCCAAGGGCGGGGACCCCCGTTCTTC.

This clonotype was recorded a few times. The V call is TRBV29-1, the J call TRBJ2-7; D might be TRBD2 (6 bases). The CDR3 is 12 residues long. The V end was cut by 6 bases, the J end by 2 bases, with 11 bases between. Germline CDR1 is SQVTM and CDR2 is ANQGSEA. The CDR3 DNA is TGCAGCGTCGCCGGCGGGACCTACGAGCAGTACTTC. This codes for CSVAGGTYEQYF.

This clonotype was seen a handful of times. This chain joins TRBV28 and TRBJ1-5; tentative D call: TRBD1 (5 bases). The CDR3 has 14 residues. CDR1 and CDR2 (germline): MDHEN, SYDVKM. Trimming pared 7 bases from V and 6 bases from J, leaving 16 bases between. The CDR3 sequence is CASTTGGWGQPQHF. In DNA form, the CDR3 reads TGTGCCAGCACCACTGGGGGGTGGGGTCAGCCCCAGCATTTT.

This clonotype turned up a few times. The gene calls are TRBV20-1 and TRBJ2-7; maybe TRBD1 (6 bases). Germline V gene sequence: CDR1 DFQATT, CDR2 SNEGSKA (reference sequence). CDR3 length equals 13 residues. Trimming pared 5 bases from V and 6 bases from J, leaving 17 bases between. The DNA of the CDR3 is TGCAGTGCTCCCAGGGGCCCAGCGGTCGAGCAGTACTTC. Its protein product is CSAPRGPAVEQYF.

The chain combines TRBV6-5 with TRBJ2-7, with 7 bases aligning to TRBD1. The CDR3 has 16 amino acids. Germline assignment: CDR1 MNHEY and CDR2 SVGAGI. V lost 0 bases to trimming and J lost 6 bases; unmatched junction nucleotides: 11. The CDR3 DNA sequence: TGTGCCAGCAGTTACTCCGTGCGGACAGGAATATCCGAGCAGTACTTC. Amino acid sequence: CASSYSVRTGISEQYF.

In the case of this clonotype: One base away lies a much larger clone, so this may be a sequencing read error. The CDR3 loop is CASRLGTVTGELFF. In DNA form, the CDR3 reads TGTGCCAGCCGCCTCGGGACGGTGACCGGGGAGCTGTTTTTT. This chain links TRBV11-2 with TRBJ2-2; D may match TRBD1 or TRBD2 (5 bases each). The CDR3 loop spans 14 amino acids. The germline V gene encodes CDR1 SGHAT and CDR2 FQNNGV. V was clipped by 8 bases and J by 5 bases, with 15 bases between them. The variable domain in full, with the rest retrieved from reference TRBV11-2 and TRBJ2-2, is EAGVAQSPRYKIIEKRQSVAFWCNPISGHATLYWYQQILGQGPKLLIQFQNNGVVDDSQLPKDRFSAERLKGVDSTLKIQPAKLEDSAVYLCASRLGTVTGELFFGEGSRLTVL.